A single sample gave rise to the 8 T cell receptor beta chains below, sequenced in a study of cytomegalovirus exposure and HLA in healthy donors. The primer mix had 60 Vbeta and 13 Jbeta primers. The data were produced by immunoSEQ multiplex PCR, yet TCRdb's version contains in-frame clones alone and is incomplete. Here the sample spans around 150,000 clones, roughly three quarters being singletons. The sample consisted of PBMCs. Every receptor here comes from a man aged 55-75 years in good health and CMV-seronegative.

This chain connects TRBV9 to TRBJ1-3; D perhaps matches TRBD1 (5 bases). CDR3 length: 16 amino acids. V lost 0 bases and J 0 bases, leaving 10 bases between the germline ends. Germline loops: CDR1 SGDLS, CDR2 YYNGEE. CDR3 in DNA: TGTGCCAGCAGCGTAGAGGGGCAACACTCTGGAAACACCATATATTTT. Protein sequence: CASSVEGQHSGNTIYF.

The chain employs TRBV7-9 and TRBJ2-1, with TRBD1 matching over 9 bases. Trimming cost V 5 bases and J 3 bases; bases outside gene matches: 5. Germline lookup yields CDR1 SEHNR and CDR2 FQNEAQ (reference sequence). The CDR3 sequence is 15 residues long. The CDR3 is CASSPRQGGYNEQFF. The CDR3 DNA reads as TGTGCCAGCAGCCCGAGACAGGGGGGCTACAATGAGCAGTTCTTC.

The chain couples TRBV10-3 to TRBJ1-5; D is possibly TRBD1 (6 bases). There are 16 residues in the CDR3. The V gene's germline CDR1 is ENHRY and CDR2 SYGVKD. Trimming cost V 4 bases and J 7 bases, with 20 bases left between them. This chain's CDR3 is CAISGLGEEGGQPQHF. The CDR3 nucleotides are TGTGCCATCAGTGGGTTGGGGGAAGAAGGGGGACAGCCCCAGCATTTT.

For this clone: Germline is not matched at one junction end, which may reflect a read error. The chain is built from TRBV7-9 and TRBJ2-7; D unclear. This CDR3 region has 11 residues. Germline CDR1 SEHNR, CDR2 FQNEAQ (reference sequence). CDR3 in DNA: TGTTCCAGCAGCTCAGTCAAGGAGCAGTACTTC. It is translated as CSSSSVKEQYF.

V gene TRBV9 combines with J gene TRBJ2-7, with D possibly being TRBD1 (5 bases). The germline gives CDR1 SGDLS, CDR2 YYNGEE. V was clipped by 2 bases and J by 1 base, with 13 bases between them. This CDR3 comprises 15 residues. CDR3 region: CASSVNVQGSYEQYF. In nucleotides, the CDR3 is TGTGCCAGCAGCGTTAACGTTCAGGGATCCTACGAGCAGTACTTC.

The chain is built from TRBV27 and TRBJ2-4, with 10 positions matching TRBD1. This CDR3 contains 16 residues. Trimming took 2 bases from V and 5 from J; bases not matched to a gene: 6. CDR1 is MNHEY, CDR2 SMNVEV, per germline (reference sequence). This CDR3 is CASSLVGTGAQNIQYF. CDR3 in DNA: TGTGCCAGCAGTTTAGTCGGGACAGGGGCTCAAAACATTCAGTACTTC.

This clone has just a few counts. One junction end disagrees with the germline gene, perhaps due to a read error. The rearrangement joins TRBV7-9 to TRBJ2-3; 10 positions agree with TRBD2. The CDR3 is made up of 16 amino acids. CDR1 SEHNR and CDR2 FQNEAQ come from the germline V gene (reference sequence). CDR3 protein: CSSVWASGSSTDTQYF. The CDR3 bases are TGTTCCAGCGTCTGGGCTAGCGGGAGTAGCACAGATACGCAGTATTTT.

This chain joins TRBV2 and TRBJ1-3; 10 bases are shared with TRBD1. The J segment lost 4 bases and the V segment lost 5 bases, leaving 8 bases of the junction unmatched. Germline-derived CDR1 and CDR2 are SNHLY and FYNNEI. This CDR3 spans 16 amino acids. The CDR3 sequence: CASSPPGQGLGNTIYF. The CDR3 nucleotides read TGTGCCAGCAGTCCACCGGGACAGGGGCTCGGAAACACCATATATTTT.